This record looks at one T cell receptor beta chain sequence and its context. What it binds is unknown. The record originates from a study of siplizumab effects on memory and regulatory T cells. Study results and caveats: Tregs that proliferated in siplizumab cultures did not have their suppressive function confirmed. Of the proliferating CD4+ or CD8+ clones, roughly 75-97% lacked a naive or memory phenotype that could be assigned. Siplizumab significantly lowered the alloreactive sequences that could be traced to unstimulated CD4+ memory cells.

V shed 3 bases and J 2 bases; nucleotides not matched to a gene: 2. In germline, CDR1 is SGHVS, CDR2 FNYEAQ. The CDR3 extends over 14 amino acids. The study assayed around 9.2 x 10^4 TCR templates per sample. Some clones are missing from TCRdb's copy, which holds only in-frame ones; the method was immunoSEQ multiplex PCR. The sample lists some 100,000 clones; around 95% were seen once. The sequence was obtained from a human donor in good health. The chain has TRBV7-6 and TRBJ2-5; 8 bases are shared with TRBD1. The sequencing sample was made of Tregs sorted from blood. CDR3 protein: CASSFRGRQETQYF. In DNA, the CDR3 is TGTGCCAGCAGCTTCAGGGGGCGGCAAGAGACCCAGTACTTC.